The 10 T cell receptor beta chains reported below all come from one sample, sequenced in a study of blood T cells in healthy people across ages. A second PCR, run for roughly 7 to 11 cycles, used a sample-barcoded 5' primer plus a J-beta primer mix. TCRdb independently ran MiXCR on the 5' RACE reads; one entry per CDR3 protein. The sample shows about 1.7 million distinct CDR3 sequences, 28% of them seen only once. The specimen was blood. The receptor set was obtained from a woman in her thirties in good health.

This clonotype was seen once. A much bigger clone sits one base away, suggesting this may be a read error. This chain connects TRBV7-9 to TRBJ1-2; D remains ambiguous. Trimming took off 2 bases at V and 4 bases at J, with 11 bases between the two ends. The CDR3 is made up of 14 amino acids. In germline, CDR1 is SEHNR, CDR2 FQNEAQ (reference sequence). The CDR3 protein is CASSLNDFSYGYTF. CDR3 coding DNA: TGTGCCAGCAGCTTAAATGACTTTAGCTATGGCTACACCTTC. Based on the CDR3 plus reference TRBV7-9 and TRBJ1-2, the full variable domain is DTGVSQNPRHKITKRGQNVTFRCDPISEHNRLYWYRQTLGQGPEFLTYFQNEAQLEKSRLLSDRFSAERPKGSFSTLEIQRTEQGDSAMYLCASSLNDFSYGYTFGSGTRLTVV.

The rearrangement joins TRBV30 to TRBJ1-1; 9 nucleotides agree with TRBD1. This CDR3 contains 14 residues. Trimming at V came to 2 bases and at J to 4 bases, leaving 5 bases not matched to a gene. CDR1 and CDR2 from the germline V gene are GTSNPN and SVGIG (reference sequence). The CDR3, as DNA: TGTGCCTGGAGTTTGGGACAGGGAATCACTGAAGCTTTCTTT. Translation gives CAWSLGQGITEAFF.

The V gene is TRBV7-2, the J gene TRBJ2-3; weak D call: TRBD1 (6 bases). Trimming cost V 1 base and J 4 bases, with 21 bases left between them. The CDR3 is 18 amino acids. Germline V gene sequence: CDR1 SGHTA, CDR2 FQGNSA. CDR3 coding DNA: TGTGCCAGCAGCTTAGATCGGTTTGGGACATACCGACCAGATACGCAGTATTTT. It is translated as CASSLDRFGTYRPDTQYF.

The V and J genes are TRBV7-3 and TRBJ2-5; 7 positions agree with TRBD1. The CDR3 spans 15 residues. V gave up 5 bases and J gave up 3 bases; unmatched junction bases: 9. CDR1 and CDR2 from the germline V gene are SGHTA and FQGTGA. In DNA form, the CDR3 reads TGTGCCAGCAGCGCCGGGGACAGAGAAAAAGAGACCCAGTACTTC. This translates into CASSAGDREKETQYF.

The chain links TRBV6-1 to TRBJ2-7, with D maybe TRBD1 (6 bases). V was pared by 4 bases and J by 12 bases, with 19 bases between. Germline V gene data show CDR1 as MNHNS and CDR2 as SASEGT. CDR3 length: 13 amino acids. The CDR3: CASSVDRARGGYF. The DNA of the CDR3 is TGTGCCAGCAGTGTGGACAGAGCTCGAGGGGGGTACTTC.

The genes are TRBV5-1 and TRBJ2-3; 8 bases are shared with TRBD2. Losses at the gene ends were 3 bases for V and 6 bases for J; bases not matched to a gene: 9. The CDR3 runs 15 residues. The germline V gene has CDR1 SGHRS and CDR2 YFSETQ. CDR3 in amino acids: CASSYSAGVRDTQYF. Written as DNA, the CDR3 is TGCGCCAGCAGCTATTCAGCGGGAGTAAGGGATACGCAGTATTTT.

This clonotype was seen ten or more times. J is TRBJ1-4 and V is TRBV25-1, with D possibly matching TRBD1 (6 bases). The CDR3 loop spans 18 amino acids. Trimming left V 1 base short and J 3 bases short, with 18 bases between. Germline CDR1 MGHDK, CDR2 SYGVNS. The CDR3 region is CASSESLGGAGANEKLFF. The CDR3 DNA reads as TGTGCCAGCAGTGAATCCCTGGGAGGGGCAGGGGCTAATGAAAAACTGTTTTTT.

This clonotype was seen only a few times. The chain recombines TRBV20-1 with TRBJ1-5; possibly TRBD1 for D (5 bases). The V and J ends lost 0 bases and 5 bases respectively, with 17 bases between them. The V gene's germline CDR1 is DFQATT and CDR2 SNEGSKA (reference sequence). The CDR3 loop spans 16 amino acids. The CDR3 protein is CSARDGGRGVDQPQHF. In DNA form, the CDR3 reads TGCAGTGCTAGAGATGGGGGTAGAGGGGTTGATCAGCCCCAGCATTTT.

V and J are TRBV2 and TRBJ2-2, with D unresolved. This CDR3 comprises 14 residues. Germline CDR1 reads SNHLY; CDR2 reads FYNNEI. V lost 1 base, J lost 4 bases, and 7 bases lay in between. CDR3 DNA: TGTGCCAGCAGTGAAGTGTGGGGCACCGGGGAGCTGTTTTTT. Its translation: CASSEVWGTGELFF.

This chain links TRBV6-5 with TRBJ1-1, with D perhaps matching TRBD1 (5 bases). Germline V gene sequence: CDR1 MNHEY, CDR2 SVGAGI. This CDR3 spans 14 amino acids. Between the trimmed V and J ends, which lost 4 bases and 0 bases, there was a span of 9 bases. The CDR3 bases are TGTGCCAGCAGTTGGGGACGGCTGAACACTGAAGCTTTCTTT. It encodes CASSWGRLNTEAFF.